Shown below are 30 T cell receptor beta chains from a single sample sequenced in a study of shared clonotypes between healthy human individuals. Measured with immunoSEQ multiplex PCR; TCRdb has only the in-frame clones, and not every one. Here the sample spans around 510,000 clones, roughly 79% being singletons. The sample was PBMCs. Receptor source: a woman between 40 and 55 years old in good health. Some clones in this sample may be carry-over from other donors' samples.

The gene calls are TRBV5-1 and TRBJ2-5, with 9 bases fitting TRBD2. The V segment lost 6 bases and the J segment 4 bases; nucleotides outside the gene matches: 7. CDR1 SGHRS and CDR2 YFSETQ come from the germline V gene. The CDR3 extends over 14 amino acids. The CDR3 loop is CASTTVLAGETQYF. The CDR3 bases are TGCGCCAGCACCACTGTACTAGCGGGAGAGACCCAGTACTTC.

The chain uses TRBV2 and TRBJ2-6; TRBD2 is a possible D gene (6 bases). V shed 2 bases and J shed 2 bases, with 13 bases lying between them. The CDR3 sequence is 17 residues long. Germline assignment: CDR1 SNHLY and CDR2 FYNNEI. This chain's CDR3 is CASSENRAGTGANVLTF. In DNA, the CDR3 is TGTGCCAGCAGTGAAAATCGGGCGGGAACTGGGGCCAACGTCCTGACTTTC. Supplemented by reference TRBV2 and TRBJ2-6, the full variable domain reads EPEVTQTPSHQVTQMGQEVILRCVPISNHLYFYWYRQILGQKVEFLVSFYNNEISEKSEIFDDQFSVERPDGSNFTLKIRSTKLEDSAMYFCASSENRAGTGANVLTFGAGSRLTVL.

There are a few counts of this clone. The chain recombines TRBV6-4 with TRBJ2-3, with 9 bases matching TRBD2. From germline, CDR1 is MRHNA and CDR2 SNTAGT. This CDR3 has 14 amino acids. Germline trimming cut 4 bases from V and 2 bases from J; bases unmatched to any gene: 1. For the CDR3, the DNA is TGTGCCAGCAGTGTAGCGGGAGACACAGATACGCAGTATTTT. It translates to CASSVAGDTDTQYF.

The chain recombines TRBV5-1 with TRBJ1-4; tentative D call: TRBD1 (5 bases). Trimming cost V 1 base and J 6 bases, with 19 bases left between them. The CDR3 spans 17 residues. Germline values: CDR1 SGHRS, CDR2 YFSETQ. This CDR3 is CASSLRPRQMEHEKLFF. CDR3 bases: TGCGCCAGCAGCTTGCGCCCGAGACAGATGGAGCATGAAAAACTGTTTTTT.

CDR3 in DNA: TGTGCCATCAGTGTTGGGAGCGGAGGAGGCTATGAGCAGTTCTTC. Translating gives CAISVGSGGGYEQFF. The chain has TRBV10-3 and TRBJ2-1, with D possibly matching TRBD2 (5 bases). Trimming removed 4 bases at V and 8 bases at J, with 18 bases between. CDR1 and CDR2 from the germline V gene are ENHRY and SYGVKD. The CDR3 contains 15 residues.

The chain employs TRBV14 and TRBJ2-3; a weak D match, TRBD2 (5 bases). The CDR3 contains 14 residues. V lost 0 bases to trimming and J lost 6 bases, with 10 bases between them. The V gene's germline CDR1 is SGHDN and CDR2 FVKESK. The CDR3 protein is CASSQEPERDTQYF. The CDR3 nucleotides are TGTGCCAGCAGCCAAGAACCGGAGCGGGATACGCAGTATTTT.

V is TRBV27 and J is TRBJ1-4; D uncertain. Germline CDR1 is MNHEY and CDR2 is SMNVEV (reference sequence). The V end lost 2 bases, the J end lost 0 bases, and 7 bases lay between the germline ends. The CDR3 consists of 15 residues. The DNA of the CDR3 is TGTGCCAGCAGTTTAATGGGTGCAACTAATGAAAAACTGTTTTTT. Translated: CASSLMGATNEKLFF.

The V call is TRBV25-1, the J call TRBJ2-3; no clear D. This CDR3 is 13 amino acids long. Germline CDR1 is MGHDK and CDR2 is SYGVNS. Trimming shortened V by 1 base and J by 2 bases, and 4 bases separated the two germline ends. CDR3 coding DNA: TGTGCCAGCAGTGAATCCCCCACAGATACGCAGTATTTT. It encodes CASSESPTDTQYF.

The chain couples TRBV20-1 to TRBJ2-3; D ambiguous. Germline V lookup: CDR1 DFQATT, CDR2 SNEGSKA (reference sequence). Deletions cut 0 bases from V and 5 bases from J, with 3 bases between. The CDR3 contains 11 residues. In DNA, the CDR3 is TGCAGTGCTAGAGATCGAGATACGCAGTATTTT. This sequence encodes CSARDRDTQYF.

The chain carries TRBV5-1 and TRBJ2-1; maybe TRBD2 (6 bases). CDR3 length: 15 amino acids. V lost 0 bases and J lost 3, with 10 bases in between. Germline V gene data show CDR1 as SGHRS and CDR2 as YFSETQ. The CDR3 region is CASSLDSGNYNEQFF. The CDR3 DNA is TGCGCCAGCAGCTTGGATAGCGGTAACTACAATGAGCAGTTCTTC.

The chain combines TRBV30 with TRBJ1-4, with D maybe TRBD1 (6 bases). The CDR3 covers 14 residues. V was pared by 3 bases and J by 4 bases, with 12 bases between. The V gene's germline CDR1 is GTSNPN and CDR2 SVGIG (reference sequence). The CDR3: CAWSAGAGNEKLFF. As DNA, the CDR3 is TGTGCCTGGAGCGCAGGGGCCGGTAATGAAAAACTGTTTTTT.

This chain connects TRBV30 to TRBJ1-6; a weak D match, TRBD1 (5 bases). V was trimmed by 4 bases and J by 12 bases, leaving 19 bases between them. The CDR3 totals 14 residues. Germline lookup yields CDR1 GTSNPN and CDR2 SVGIG (reference sequence). The CDR3 DNA follows: TGTGCCTGGATGACGGGGGTGGGGTTTGAACCCCTCCACTTT. Its translation: CAWMTGVGFEPLHF.

V and J are TRBV28 and TRBJ1-1, with D possibly being TRBD1 (6 bases). CDR3 length equals 15 residues. Trimming shortened V by 4 bases and J by 4 bases, and 16 bases separated the two germline ends. Germline loops: CDR1 MDHEN, CDR2 SYDVKM. CDR3 amino acids: CASSSTGRSTTEAFF. In DNA form, the CDR3 reads TGTGCCAGCAGTTCTACAGGGAGATCTACCACTGAAGCTTTCTTT.

In the case of this clone: Other DNA sequences in the sample encode the same CDR3. The chain combines TRBV30 with TRBJ1-2; D unresolved. Germline CDR1 is GTSNPN and CDR2 is SVGIG (reference sequence). The ends were cut back, 3 bases at V and 5 bases at J, with 7 bases in the middle. The CDR3 is 11 amino acids. The CDR3 is CAWSLSYGYTF. CDR3 sequence (DNA): TGTGCCTGGAGCCTCTCGTATGGCTACACCTTC.

The gene calls are TRBV11-2 and TRBJ1-1; D possibly corresponds to TRBD1 (5 bases). V was clipped by 5 bases and J by 7 bases, with 11 bases between them. The CDR3 covers 12 residues. CDR1 SGHAT and CDR2 FQNNGV come from the germline V gene. As DNA, the CDR3 is TGTGCCAGCAGCCTAACCGGGGGTGAAGCTTTCTTT. Translation gives CASSLTGGEAFF.

This CDR3 is CATSRDPRQAETGYTF. The CDR3 region has the DNA TGTGCCACCAGCAGGGACCCGCGACAGGCGGAGACAGGCTACACCTTC. J is TRBJ1-2 and V is TRBV15, with D perhaps TRBD1 (6 bases). Per the germline V gene, CDR1 is LNHNV and CDR2 is YYDKDF (reference sequence). Deletions cut 3 bases from V and 8 bases from J, with 22 bases between. The CDR3 is 16 residues long.

The J gene is TRBJ2-3, the V gene TRBV6-5, with 9 bases lining up with TRBD1. The germline gives CDR1 MNHEY, CDR2 SVGAGI. CDR3 length: 15 amino acids. Losses at the gene ends were 8 bases for V and 4 bases for J; bases not matched to a gene: 10. The CDR3 DNA follows: TGTGCCAGCGGTCGGACAGGGGAACGGGCAGATACGCAGTATTTT. Translating it yields CASGRTGERADTQYF.

The chain's CDR3 is CASGLGPGAGRLYEQYF. CDR3 nucleotide sequence: TGTGCTAGTGGTTTGGGCCCCGGGGCGGGCCGCCTCTACGAGCAGTACTTC. This chain uses TRBV12-5 with TRBJ2-7; D possibly uses TRBD1 or TRBD2 (5 bases each). The CDR3 runs to 17 residues. Trimming took off 1 base at V and 3 bases at J, with 19 bases between the two ends. Looked up from germline, CDR1 is LGHNT and CDR2 is FRNRAP.

Worth noting for this clone: Other nucleotide sequences in the sample specify the same CDR3. The rearrangement links TRBV27 to TRBJ1-1, with D unclear. CDR1 and CDR2 (germline): MNHEY, SMNVEV (reference sequence). This CDR3 is built from 13 residues. V was cut by 0 bases and J by 0 bases, with 2 bases left in between. In DNA, the CDR3 is TGTGCCAGCAGTTTATCAGTGAACACTGAAGCTTTCTTT. The encoded protein is CASSLSVNTEAFF.

V usage is TRBV6-5 and J usage is TRBJ2-1; D uncertain. This CDR3 has 12 amino acids. The V gene's germline CDR1 is MNHEY and CDR2 SVGAGI. V lost 0 bases and J 6 bases, leaving 3 bases between the germline ends. CDR3 sequence (DNA): TGTGCCAGCAGTTACTCCCGCAATGAGCAGTTCTTC. It codes for CASSYSRNEQFF.

The V call is TRBV7-2, the J call TRBJ1-1; no definite D call. Trimming left V 2 bases short and J 6 bases short, with 16 bases between. From germline, CDR1 is SGHTA and CDR2 FQGNSA. The CDR3 sequence is 15 residues long. Here the CDR3 DNA reads TGTGCCAGCAGCTTACGGTCACCCGAAGGGTCTGAAGCTTTCTTT. Residues: CASSLRSPEGSEAFF.

This chain connects TRBV7-6 to TRBJ1-3, with 7 bases lining up with TRBD1. J lost 0 bases, V lost 1 base, and 3 bases had no gene match. The CDR3 consists of 16 residues. Germline V lookup: CDR1 SGHVS, CDR2 FNYEAQ. CDR3 DNA: TGTGCCAGCAGCTTAGAGACAGGGATCTCTGGAAACACCATATATTTT. As protein: CASSLETGISGNTIYF.

In this sample, this clone turned up once. The chain links TRBV7-3 to TRBJ2-3, with D tentatively TRBD1 (6 bases). The CDR3 sequence is 14 residues long. V lost 5 bases and J 0 bases, leaving 9 bases between the germline ends. Germline values: CDR1 SGHTA, CDR2 FQGTGA. Here the CDR3 reads CASSTGSSTDTQYF. CDR3 coding DNA: TGTGCCAGCAGCACAGGGTCTAGCACAGATACGCAGTATTTT.

V and J are TRBV5-1 and TRBJ2-6, with D perhaps matching TRBD1 (5 bases). Between the trimmed V and J ends, which lost 0 bases and 3 bases, there was a span of 7 bases. CDR1 SGHRS and CDR2 YFSETQ come from the germline V gene. The CDR3 loop spans 15 amino acids. The CDR3: CASSLEGVGANVLTF. For the CDR3, the DNA is TGCGCCAGCAGCTTGGAAGGGGTTGGGGCCAACGTCCTGACTTTC.

Many counts were recorded for this clone. The V and J genes are TRBV10-3 and TRBJ1-5; the D is unclear. V lost 5 bases and J lost 0, with 5 bases in between. There are 13 residues in the CDR3. CDR1 is ENHRY and CDR2 is SYGVKD in the germline V gene. The CDR3 DNA is TGTGCCATCAGTACACTTAGCAATCAGCCCCAGCATTTT. Its protein is CAISTLSNQPQHF.

The chain is built from TRBV27 and TRBJ2-7; 8 nucleotides match TRBD2. The trim removed 0 bases at V and 0 bases at J, leaving 10 bases unmatched. Germline CDR1 is MNHEY and CDR2 is SMNVEV (reference sequence). This CDR3 comprises 18 residues. DNA for the CDR3: TGTGCCAGCAGTTTATCACGGGGGGGGCTAGCGTACTCCTACGAGCAGTACTTC. It encodes CASSLSRGGLAYSYEQYF.

The chain uses TRBV6-1 and TRBJ1-1, with unresolved D. Germline V gene sequence: CDR1 MNHNS, CDR2 SASEGT. The CDR3 has 12 amino acids. Trimming took 2 bases from V and 5 from J, leaving 6 bases between them. The CDR3 bases are TGTGCCAGCAGTGAATGGGAGACTGAAGCTTTCTTT. Amino acids: CASSEWETEAFF.

CDR3 residues: CASSQVPGDSPLHF. The CDR3 coding sequence is TGCGCCAGCAGCCAGGTCCCAGGGGACTCACCCCTCCACTTT. The V call is TRBV4-1, the J call TRBJ1-6; weak D call: TRBD1 (6 bases). CDR3 length: 14 residues. Looked up from germline, CDR1 is MGHRA and CDR2 is YSYEKL. V lost 3 bases to trimming and J lost 10 bases, with 13 bases between them.

The chain is built from TRBV2 and TRBJ2-5; 11 bases match TRBD2. The CDR3 runs to 15 residues. V shed 10 bases, J shed 5 bases, and the junction held 12 bases outside the gene matches. CDR1 and CDR2 (germline): SNHLY, FYNNEI. The CDR3 protein is CATRLAGGGWETQYF. In DNA form, the CDR3 reads TGTGCCACCCGCTTAGCGGGAGGGGGATGGGAGACCCAGTACTTC.

The rearrangement uses TRBV21-1 and TRBJ2-7. TRBV21-1 is noted as a pseudogene. The CDR3 has 15 amino acids. CDR3 in DNA: TGTGCCAGCAGCAAGCGGGCCCGGGGCTACTACGAGCAGTACTTC. Amino acid sequence: CASSKRARGYYEQYF.